This T cell receptor (beta chain) appears in the sequencing data of a study of spatial heterogeneity in lung cancer. Indicated time point: sample taken at primary tumor resection. The donor group consisted of 55 to 85 patients who had untreated, early-stage non-small cell lung cancer. The V and J ends lost 6 bases and 0 bases, in that order; junction bases with no gene match: 17. Germline loops: CDR1 MGHRA, CDR2 YSYEKL. This CDR3 has 20 amino acids. MiXCR, applied by TCRdb to the 5' RACE reads, yields one record per CDR3 protein. The data contain thousands of distinct CDR3 sequences, roughly 8.9% of them singletons.

J is TRBJ2-1 and V is TRBV4-1; 10 nucleotides align to TRBD2. The receptor comes from a female donor with early-stage non-small cell lung cancer. The sequences come from normal lung tissue next to the tumor, collected at surgery. The CDR3 is CASSHPPPGLAPSSYNEQFF. The CDR3 DNA follows: TGCGCCAGCAGTCACCCTCCGCCGGGACTAGCGCCCAGCTCCTACAATGAGCAGTTCTTC.